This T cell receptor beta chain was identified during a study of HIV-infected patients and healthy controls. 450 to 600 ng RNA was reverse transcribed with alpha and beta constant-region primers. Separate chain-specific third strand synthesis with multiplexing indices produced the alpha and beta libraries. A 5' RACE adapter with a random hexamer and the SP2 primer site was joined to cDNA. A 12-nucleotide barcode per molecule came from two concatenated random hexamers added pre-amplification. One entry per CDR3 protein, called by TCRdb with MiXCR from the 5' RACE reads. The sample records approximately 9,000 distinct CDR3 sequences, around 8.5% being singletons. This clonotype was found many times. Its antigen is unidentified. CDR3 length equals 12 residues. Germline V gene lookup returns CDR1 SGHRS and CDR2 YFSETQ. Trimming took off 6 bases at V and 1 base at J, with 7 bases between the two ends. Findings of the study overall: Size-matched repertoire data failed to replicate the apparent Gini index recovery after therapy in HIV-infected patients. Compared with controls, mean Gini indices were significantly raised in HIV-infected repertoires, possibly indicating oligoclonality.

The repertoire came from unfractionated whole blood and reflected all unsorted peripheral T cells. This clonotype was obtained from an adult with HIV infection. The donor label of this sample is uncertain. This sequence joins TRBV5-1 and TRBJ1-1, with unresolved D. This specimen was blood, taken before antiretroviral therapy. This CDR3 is CASKVANTEAFF. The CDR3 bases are TGCGCCAGCAAAGTAGCGAACACTGAAGCTTTCTTT.